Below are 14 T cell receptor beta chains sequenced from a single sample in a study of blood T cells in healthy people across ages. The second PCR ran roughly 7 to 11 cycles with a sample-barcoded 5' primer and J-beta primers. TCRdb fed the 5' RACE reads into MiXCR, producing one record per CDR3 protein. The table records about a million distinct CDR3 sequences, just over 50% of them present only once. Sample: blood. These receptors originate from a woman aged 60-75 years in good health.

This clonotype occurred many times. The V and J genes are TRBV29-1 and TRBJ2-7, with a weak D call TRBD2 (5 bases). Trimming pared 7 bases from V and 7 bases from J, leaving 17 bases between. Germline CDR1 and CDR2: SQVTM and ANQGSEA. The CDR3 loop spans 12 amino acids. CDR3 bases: TGCAGCGCGACCAGAGCGGCTTCGGAGCAGTACTTC. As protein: CSATRAASEQYF.

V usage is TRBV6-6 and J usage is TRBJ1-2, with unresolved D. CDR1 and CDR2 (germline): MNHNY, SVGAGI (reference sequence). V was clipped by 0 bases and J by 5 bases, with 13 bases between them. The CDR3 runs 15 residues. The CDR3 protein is CASSYSVSAPYGYTF. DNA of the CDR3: TGTGCCAGCAGTTACTCCGTCTCAGCTCCTTATGGCTACACCTTC.

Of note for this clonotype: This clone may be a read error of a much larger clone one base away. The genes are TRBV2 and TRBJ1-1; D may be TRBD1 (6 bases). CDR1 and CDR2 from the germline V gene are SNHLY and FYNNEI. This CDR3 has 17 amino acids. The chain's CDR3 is CAGSEAGWGAGNTEAFF. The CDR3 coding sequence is TGTGCCGGCAGTGAAGCCGGCTGGGGGGCGGGGAACACTGAAGCTTTCTTT. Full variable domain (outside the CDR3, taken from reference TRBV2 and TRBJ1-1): EPEVTQTPSHQVTQMGQEVILRCVPISNHLYFYWYRQILGQKVEFLVSFYNNEISEKSEIFDDQFSVERPDGSNFTLKIRSTKLEDSAMYFCAGSEAGWGAGNTEAFFGQGTRLTVV.

The CDR3, as DNA: TGTGCCAGCACATCCGGGGGGGCTTCCTCCTACGAGCAGTACTTC. Protein product: CASTSGGASSYEQYF. The rearrangement links TRBV21-1 to TRBJ2-7; the table's D gene call, TRBD2, was not cross checked with the DNA. TRBV21-1 is given as a pseudogene. The CDR3 consists of 15 residues.

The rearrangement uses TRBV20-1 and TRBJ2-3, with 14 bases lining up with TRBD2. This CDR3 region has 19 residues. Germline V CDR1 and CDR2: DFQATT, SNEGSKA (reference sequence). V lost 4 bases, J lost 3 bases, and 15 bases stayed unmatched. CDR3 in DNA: TGCAGTGCTAAGGTCGCCTACAGACTAGCGGGAGGGCGAACAGATACGCAGTATTTT. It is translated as CSAKVAYRLAGGRTDTQYF.

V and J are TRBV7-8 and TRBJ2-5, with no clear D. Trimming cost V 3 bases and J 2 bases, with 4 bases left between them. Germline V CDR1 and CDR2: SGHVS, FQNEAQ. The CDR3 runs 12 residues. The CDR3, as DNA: TGTGCCAGCAGCTTCCATCAAGAGACCCAGTACTTC. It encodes CASSFHQETQYF.

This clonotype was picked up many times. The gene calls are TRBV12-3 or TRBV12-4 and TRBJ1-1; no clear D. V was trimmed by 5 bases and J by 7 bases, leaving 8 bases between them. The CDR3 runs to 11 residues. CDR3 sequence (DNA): TGTGCCAGCAGTCGCGGATATGAAGCTTTCTTT. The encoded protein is CASSRGYEAFF.

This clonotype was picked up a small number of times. The CDR3 DNA follows: TGTGCCAGCAGCCAAGGGGACAGCCGTCCGACCCAGTACTTC. Its translation is CASSQGDSRPTQYF. The chain recombines TRBV3-1 with TRBJ2-7; TRBD1 matches at 7 bases. The end of the DNA fits TRBJ2-5 better, so the J call may be wrong. This CDR3 comprises 14 residues. Germline loops: CDR1 LGHDT, CDR2 YNNKEL (reference sequence).

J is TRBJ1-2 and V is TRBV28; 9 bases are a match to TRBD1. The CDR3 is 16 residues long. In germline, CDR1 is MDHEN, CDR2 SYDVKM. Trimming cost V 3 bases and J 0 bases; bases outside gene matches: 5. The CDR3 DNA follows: TGTGCCAGCAGTTTTCCGGGACAGGGAACTAACTATGGCTACACCTTC. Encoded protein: CASSFPGQGTNYGYTF.

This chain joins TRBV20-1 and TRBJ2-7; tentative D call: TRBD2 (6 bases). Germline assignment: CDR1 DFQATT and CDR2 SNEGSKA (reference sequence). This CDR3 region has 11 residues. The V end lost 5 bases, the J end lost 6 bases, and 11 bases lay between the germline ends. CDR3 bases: TGCAGTGCTCCCCGACTAGGCGAGCAGTACTTC. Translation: CSAPRLGEQYF.

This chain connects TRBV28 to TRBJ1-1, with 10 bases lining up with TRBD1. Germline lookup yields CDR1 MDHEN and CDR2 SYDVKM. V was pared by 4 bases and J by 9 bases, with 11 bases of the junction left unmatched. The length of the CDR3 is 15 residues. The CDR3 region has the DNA TGTGCCAGCAGTTCTTCTCGGGACAGGGGCCCCAAAGCTTTCTTT. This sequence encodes CASSSSRDRGPKAFF.

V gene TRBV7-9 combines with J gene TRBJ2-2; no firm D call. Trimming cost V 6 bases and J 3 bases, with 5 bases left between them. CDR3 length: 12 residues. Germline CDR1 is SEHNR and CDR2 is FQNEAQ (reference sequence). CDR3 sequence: CASRAYTGELFF. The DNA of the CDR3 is TGTGCCAGCAGAGCGTACACCGGGGAGCTGTTTTTT. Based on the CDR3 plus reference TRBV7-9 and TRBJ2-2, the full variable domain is DTGVSQNPRHKITKRGQNVTFRCDPISEHNRLYWYRQTLGQGPEFLTYFQNEAQLEKSRLLSDRFSAERPKGSFSTLEIQRTEQGDSAMYLCASRAYTGELFFGEGSRLTVL.

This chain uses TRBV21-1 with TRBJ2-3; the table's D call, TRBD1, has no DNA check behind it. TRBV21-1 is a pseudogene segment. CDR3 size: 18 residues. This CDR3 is CTSSKVGDRGGSTDTQYF. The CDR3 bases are TGTACCAGCAGCAAAGTTGGGGACAGGGGTGGTAGCACAGATACGCAGTATTTT.

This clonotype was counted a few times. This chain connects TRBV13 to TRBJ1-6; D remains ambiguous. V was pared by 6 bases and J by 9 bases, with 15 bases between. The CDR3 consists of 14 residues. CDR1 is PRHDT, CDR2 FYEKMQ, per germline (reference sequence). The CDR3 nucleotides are TGTGCCAGCAGTGACGTGCCGGGCAGTTCACCCCTCCACTTT. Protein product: CASSDVPGSSPLHF.